These 4 T cell receptor beta chains were all obtained from the same sample, sequenced in a study of shared clonotypes between healthy human individuals. Profiling relied on immunoSEQ multiplex PCR, and the TCRdb table lists in-frame clones only, not all of them. The data show roughly 2,500,000 clones, with approximately 93% seen just once and 0.35% to 0.45% held by the top ten. Sequencing was carried out using naive CD4+ T cells from PBMCs. Subset here: CD45RA+ positively selected. All receptors come from a man aged 18 to 30 in good health. Some clones in this sample may be carry-over from other donors' samples.

The chain combines TRBV5-1 with TRBJ2-1; TRBD2 agrees at 7 bases. J lost 7 bases, V lost 6 bases, and 16 bases had no gene match. CDR1 and CDR2 (germline): SGHRS, YFSETQ. The CDR3 spans 16 residues. CDR3 in amino acids: CASTKTRASGLNEQFF. The CDR3 region has the DNA TGCGCCAGCACCAAGACTCGGGCTAGCGGATTAAATGAGCAGTTCTTC.

Details on this clone: Other DNA sequences of this sample code for an identical CDR3. This chain links TRBV20-1 with TRBJ2-5, with D unresolved. CDR1 and CDR2 (germline): DFQATT, SNEGSKA (reference sequence). The CDR3 extends over 10 amino acids. Trimming cost V 5 bases and J 3 bases, with 4 bases left between them. CDR3 region: CSALEETQYF. CDR3 nucleotides: TGCAGTGCTCTGGAAGAGACCCAGTACTTC.

J is TRBJ2-3 and V is TRBV13; 9 bases align to TRBD1. V was pared by 5 bases and J by 2 bases, with 14 bases of the junction left unmatched. The germline V gene encodes CDR1 PRHDT and CDR2 FYEKMQ (reference sequence). The CDR3 spans 18 residues. The CDR3 nucleotides read TGTGCCAGCAGCGAGGGTCCAAGACAGGGGGTATTCACAGATACGCAGTATTTT. Encoded protein: CASSEGPRQGVFTDTQYF.

In DNA, the CDR3 is TGCGCCAGCAGCGGAACGGGACTAGCGGGAGCCGATACGCAGTATTTT. Its translation is CASSGTGLAGADTQYF. The chain is built from TRBV5-1 and TRBJ2-3; 14 bases map to TRBD2. J gave up 6 bases and V 4 bases, and 7 bases lay outside the gene matches. This CDR3 is built from 16 residues. Germline CDR1 and CDR2: SGHRS and YFSETQ.